The 19 T cell receptor beta chains below were found in one sample sequenced in a study of T cells after yellow fever vaccination. TCRdb processed the 5' RACE reads anew with MiXCR; each CDR3 protein has one entry. The sample has some 550,000 distinct CDR3 sequences; about 19% are singletons. The sequenced sample was PBMCs, obtained 15 days after the yellow fever booster vaccination. The receptors here all came from a man aged 25-40 years who received the YFV17D yellow fever vaccine.

This clonotype came up a few times. The junction differs from germline at one of its ends, possibly a read error. The rearrangement uses TRBV5-1 and TRBJ2-7; tentatively, D is TRBD1 (7 bases). The V gene's germline CDR1 is SGHRS and CDR2 YFSETQ. This CDR3 has 13 amino acids. DNA of the CDR3: TGTGCCAGCAGCTCAGGGGGGACCTACGAGCAGTACTTC. As protein: CASSSGGTYEQYF.

A few counts support this clonotype. The chain couples TRBV5-1 to TRBJ2-2; D ambiguous. The CDR3 has 16 residues. Germline V lookup: CDR1 SGHRS, CDR2 YFSETQ. V was clipped by 0 bases and J by 1 base, with 10 bases between them. The CDR3 loop is CASSLEVSVNTGELFF. In nucleotides, the CDR3 is TGCGCCAGCAGCTTGGAGGTGTCGGTGAACACCGGGGAGCTGTTTTTT.

This clonotype showed up just a few times. The chain is built from TRBV12-3 or TRBV12-4 and TRBJ2-1; D is perhaps TRBD2 (6 bases). The CDR3 spans 15 residues. Trimming took off 7 bases at V and 0 bases at J, with 13 bases between the two ends. The CDR3 region has the DNA TGTGCCAGCAAATGGGAGGCGAGCTCCTACAATGAGCAGTTCTTC. Translating it yields CASKWEASSYNEQFF.

This clonotype has ten or more counts. This chain uses TRBV20-1 with TRBJ2-5; D possibly corresponds to TRBD1 (5 bases). The CDR3 runs to 12 residues. The germline gives CDR1 DFQATT, CDR2 SNEGSKA (reference sequence). V was cut by 0 bases and J by 5 bases, with 7 bases left in between. CDR3 sequence reads: CSARDRAETQYF. The CDR3 DNA sequence: TGCAGTGCTAGAGACAGGGCGGAGACCCAGTACTTC.

The chain has TRBV7-2 and TRBJ2-3, with TRBD2 matching 8 bases. Per germline, CDR1 SGHTA and CDR2 FQGNSA. The junction had 13 bases not matched to a gene; V was cut back by 5 bases and J by 3 bases. CDR3 length: 17 amino acids. The CDR3 DNA reads as TGTGCCAGCAGCCCGCTCGGGGGGGCCTCCCTTACAGATACGCAGTATTTT. Amino acid sequence: CASSPLGGASLTDTQYF. The whole variable domain, filled in from reference TRBV7-2 and TRBJ2-3, reads GAGVSQSPSNKVTEKGKDVELRCDPISGHTALYWYRQSLGQGLEFLIYFQGNSAPDKSGLPSDRFSAERTGGSVSTLTIQRTQQEDSAVYLCASSPLGGASLTDTQYFGPGTRLTVL.

There are a few counts of this clonotype. This chain links TRBV7-2 with TRBJ2-5; 8 bases match TRBD2. This CDR3 has 15 amino acids. Germline CDR1 reads SGHTA; CDR2 reads FQGNSA. V shed 6 bases and J 7 bases; nucleotides not matched to a gene: 13. CDR3 region: CASRTPGGAQTTQYF. In DNA form, the CDR3 reads TGTGCCAGCAGAACACCCGGGGGGGCGCAAACGACCCAGTACTTC.

This clonotype turned up a few times. The chain links TRBV14 to TRBJ2-3; D perhaps matches TRBD1 (6 bases). The ends were cut back, 11 bases at V and 0 bases at J, with 15 bases in the middle. CDR1 SGHDN and CDR2 FVKESK come from the germline V gene. The CDR3 covers 14 residues. The CDR3 DNA sequence: TGTGCCTCACAAGTGGACAGCAGCACAGATACGCAGTATTTT. Amino acids: CASQVDSSTDTQYF.

In this sample, this clonotype turned up a few times. The V and J genes are TRBV12-3 or TRBV12-4 and TRBJ2-1; 9 nucleotides agree with TRBD2. The CDR3 spans 15 residues. V shed 4 bases and J 4 bases; nucleotides not matched to a gene: 5. CDR3 DNA sequence: TGTGCCAGCAGTTCGGGTAGCGGGGGATACAATGAGCAGTTCTTC. Translating gives CASSSGSGGYNEQFF.

In its sample, this clonotype was seen a few times. The CDR3 bases are TGTGCCAGCAGCTCCCGTGGGGATCTCGAGCAGTACTTC. This encodes CASSSRGDLEQYF. This chain uses TRBV6-1 with TRBJ2-7; D gene unclear. Germline CDR1 MNHNS, CDR2 SASEGT. This CDR3 comprises 13 residues. Trimming stripped 6 bases from V and 6 bases from J, with 15 bases between.

This clonotype was found many times. The rearrangement links TRBV6-2 or TRBV6-3 to TRBJ2-7; tentatively, D is TRBD2 (6 bases). Germline V lookup: CDR1 MNHEY, CDR2 SVGEGT. The CDR3 is 14 residues long. V shed 6 bases and J shed 1 base, with 13 bases lying between them. CDR3 coding DNA: TGTGCCAGCAGCCGAGAAGGGACTTCCTACGAGCAGTACTTC. As protein: CASSREGTSYEQYF.

The chain couples TRBV9 to TRBJ2-2, with D possibly TRBD2 on 6 matching bases. Trimming pared 2 bases from V and 5 bases from J, leaving 13 bases between. CDR3 length equals 15 residues. In germline, CDR1 is SGDLS, CDR2 YYNGEE. The CDR3 is CASSVSGGTTGELFF. The DNA of the CDR3 is TGTGCCAGCAGCGTCAGTGGGGGGACGACCGGGGAGCTGTTTTTT.

This chain links TRBV12-3 or TRBV12-4 with TRBJ2-7; D is uncertain. The CDR3 covers 12 residues. Trimming took 2 bases from V and 6 from J, leaving 8 bases between them. The CDR3 region is CASSLYGGEQYF. The CDR3 DNA reads as TGTGCCAGCAGTTTATATGGTGGCGAGCAGTACTTC.

This chain connects TRBV10-3 to TRBJ2-5; 12 nucleotides match TRBD2. The trim removed 6 bases at V and 5 bases at J, leaving 7 bases unmatched. Germline V CDR1 and CDR2: ENHRY, SYGVKD. This CDR3 has 15 residues. This CDR3 reads CAIRTSGSDTETQYF. The CDR3 DNA reads TGTGCCATCAGGACTAGCGGGAGCGATACGGAGACCCAGTACTTC.

CDR3 sequence reads: CASSLFPSLAGHNEQFF. The CDR3, as DNA: TGTGCCAGCAGTTTATTTCCAAGCCTAGCGGGTCACAATGAGCAGTTCTTC. The V call is TRBV27, the J call TRBJ2-1; 8 nucleotides align to TRBD2. Germline V gene data show CDR1 as MNHEY and CDR2 as SMNVEV (reference sequence). This CDR3 region has 17 residues. The V segment lost 1 base and the J segment 5 bases; nucleotides outside the gene matches: 10.

This clonotype turned up a few times. The chain is built from TRBV24-1 and TRBJ2-3; a possible D gene is TRBD2 (5 bases). The germline V gene encodes CDR1 KGHDR and CDR2 SFDVKD. V gave up 4 bases and J gave up 0 bases, with 10 bases separating them. The CDR3 runs 15 residues. CDR3 coding DNA: TGTGCCACCAGTGACCCCGGCGGGAGCACAGATACGCAGTATTTT. Translation: CATSDPGGSTDTQYF.

This clonotype was found a few times. V and J are TRBV5-1 and TRBJ2-2; 7 bases line up with TRBD2. V gave up 2 bases and J gave up 3 bases; unmatched junction bases: 10. The CDR3 runs 17 residues. In germline, CDR1 is SGHRS, CDR2 YFSETQ. CDR3 DNA sequence: TGCGCCAGCAGCTTCGGGCGGGGGTCCTTGGACACCGGGGAGCTGTTTTTT. Encoded protein: CASSFGRGSLDTGELFF.

The gene calls are TRBV3-1 and TRBJ2-7; D uncertain. CDR1 and CDR2 (germline): LGHDT, YNNKEL (reference sequence). The CDR3 extends over 14 amino acids. Trimming left V 0 bases short and J 2 bases short, with 8 bases between. The CDR3 region is CASSQDPDTYEQYF. In DNA, the CDR3 is TGTGCCAGCAGCCAAGACCCAGACACCTACGAGCAGTACTTC.

The genes are TRBV12-3 or TRBV12-4 and TRBJ2-7; possible D gene TRBD1, 5 bases. Between the trimmed V and J ends, which lost 0 bases and 7 bases, there was a span of 19 bases. The CDR3 is 16 residues long. CDR3 in DNA: TGTGCCAGCAGTTTAGCAAGGACATCTCTTAGTAGGGAGCAGTACTTC. This sequence encodes CASSLARTSLSREQYF.

The chain has TRBV5-6 and TRBJ2-5; tentative D call: TRBD1 (8 bases). The CDR3 loop spans 15 amino acids. The V end was cut by 3 bases, the J end by 5 bases, with 17 bases between. The germline V gene has CDR1 SGHDT and CDR2 YYEEEE. CDR3 protein: CASSSQGGSKETQYF. The DNA of the CDR3 is TGTGCCAGCAGCTCACAGGGGGGGTCCAAGGAGACCCAGTACTTC.